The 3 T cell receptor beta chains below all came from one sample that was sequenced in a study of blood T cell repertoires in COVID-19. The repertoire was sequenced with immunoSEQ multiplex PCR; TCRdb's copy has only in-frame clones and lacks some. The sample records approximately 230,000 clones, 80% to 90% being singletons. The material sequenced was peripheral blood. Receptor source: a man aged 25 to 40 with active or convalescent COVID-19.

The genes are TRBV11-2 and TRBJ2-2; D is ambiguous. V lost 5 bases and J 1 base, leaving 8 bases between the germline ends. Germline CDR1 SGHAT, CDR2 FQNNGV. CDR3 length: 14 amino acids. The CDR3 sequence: CASSRTQNTGELFF. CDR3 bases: TGTGCCAGCAGCCGTACACAGAACACCGGGGAGCTGTTTTTT.

CDR3 in amino acids: CASSLGTGTKETQYF. The CDR3 DNA follows: TGTGCCAGCAGCTTGGGTACGGGGACTAAAGAGACCCAGTACTTC. This chain connects TRBV5-4 to TRBJ2-5; TRBD2 matches at 7 bases. The CDR3 totals 15 residues. V was pared by 0 bases and J by 3 bases, with 5 bases of the junction left unmatched. CDR1 and CDR2 from the germline V gene are SGHNT and YYREEE (reference sequence).

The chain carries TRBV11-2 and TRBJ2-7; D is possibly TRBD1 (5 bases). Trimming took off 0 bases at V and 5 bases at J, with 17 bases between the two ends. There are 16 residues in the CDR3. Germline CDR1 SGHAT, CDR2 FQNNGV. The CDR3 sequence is CASSLEGLWVENEQYF. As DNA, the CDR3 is TGTGCCAGCAGCTTAGAGGGGCTCTGGGTTGAGAACGAGCAGTACTTC. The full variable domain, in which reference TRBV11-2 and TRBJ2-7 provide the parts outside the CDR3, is EAGVAQSPRYKIIEKRQSVAFWCNPISGHATLYWYQQILGQGPKLLIQFQNNGVVDDSQLPKDRFSAERLKGVDSTLKIQPAKLEDSAVYLCASSLEGLWVENEQYFGPGTRLTVT.